The rows below give T cell receptor beta chains drawn from one sample of a study of response to subunit inactivated influenza vaccine. MiXCR, applied by TCRdb to the RT-PCR reads, yields one record per CDR3 protein. This sample yields about 570,000 distinct CDR3 sequences, of which around 11% are seen a single time; 8% to 13% belongs to the top ten. Another study also made use of these data, one on T cells expressing NK-cell markers.

The material sequenced was PBMCs from blood, taken on the day of vaccination. The receptors come from a man aged 45-60 years who received an inactivated influenza vaccine. CDR3s include the opening cysteine and the closing phenylalanine or tryptophan. Each record gives: V gene, clone size, D gene, J gene, CDR3 DNA, CDR3 protein. A D gene is named only where the DNA matches it firmly. Size values are once, few and many counts, or a class for expanded clones, and some rows have none.

>TRBV12-3/TRBV12-4|.|.|TRBJ2-7
TGTGCCAGCAGTTTTAACCTAGCCTACGAGCAGTACTTC
CASSFNLAYEQYF
>TRBV20-1|.|.|TRBJ2-5
TGCAGTGCTAGGAAAGGCTCCTCCAGGGAGACCCAGTACTTC
CSARKGSSRETQYF
>TRBV10-3|many|.|TRBJ1-1
TGTGCCATAGGACAGCAGAACACTGAAGCTTTCTTT
CAIGQQNTEAFF
>TRBV5-1|few|TRBD1|TRBJ1-1
TGCGCCAGCAGCTTGGCCGTTGGGACAGGGGGCGCGAACACTGAAGCTTTCTTT
CASSLAVGTGGANTEAFF
>TRBV7-9|many|.|TRBJ2-3
TGTGCCAGCAGCTTGGGACGGGGCACAGATACGCAGTATTTT
CASSLGRGTDTQYF
>TRBV4-3|many|.|TRBJ1-6
TGCGCCAGCAGCCAAGAATGGGAACCCTATAATTCACCCCTCCACTTT
CASSQEWEPYNSPLHF
>TRBV6-4|.|TRBD1|TRBJ2-3
TGTGCCAGCAGTCGGACCACAGGGGTTGGAGATACGCAGTATTTT
CASSRTTGVGDTQYF
>TRBV11-2|many|.|TRBJ2-1
TGTGCCAGCAGCTCACCTGGGGTTCGGAATGAGCAGTTCTTC
CASSSPGVRNEQFF
>TRBV25-1|few|.|TRBJ1-4
TGTGCCAGCAGCAGACAGGATGAAAAACTGTTTTTT
CASSRQDEKLFF
>TRBV6-1|.|TRBD1|TRBJ2-2
TGTGCCAGCAGTGATAGCAGGGGGTTACATGCGAACACCGGGGAGCTGTTTTTT
CASSDSRGLHANTGELFF
>TRBV25-1|.|.|TRBJ2-3
TGTGCCAGCAGTGAATACGGTTCGGGAAGTCGGGTTACGCAGTATTTT
CASSEYGSGSRVTQYF
>TRBV5-1|few|TRBD2|TRBJ2-7
TGCGCCAGCAGCTTGGGCGCTAGCGGGCTCGAGCAGTACTTC
CASSLGASGLEQYF
>TRBV29-1|few|TRBD2|TRBJ2-2
TGCAGCGTCAGGACTAGCGGGACCGGGGAGCTGTTTTTT
CSVRTSGTGELFF
>TRBV5-1|.|.|TRBJ2-3
TGCGCCAGCAGCCCCTCGGGTGGCCGACTTACAGATACGCAGTATTTT
CASSPSGGRLTDTQYF
>TRBV5-1|few|.|TRBJ2-7
TGCGCCAGCAGCCGACAGACCTCCTACGAGCAGTACTTC
CASSRQTSYEQYF
>TRBV20-1|few|.|TRBJ2-4
TGCAGTGCTAGTTCACCCAGTAACATTCAGTACTTC
CSASSPSNIQYF
>TRBV7-3|.|.|TRBJ2-3
TGTGCCAGCAGCTCCCAAGGGCGAGATACGCAGTATTTT
CASSSQGRDTQYF
>TRBV6-1|.|TRBD2|TRBJ2-7
TGTGCCAGCAGCAAAAGCGGGAGTTTCTCCTACGAGCAGTACTTC
CASSKSGSFSYEQYF
>TRBV3-1|few|TRBD1|TRBJ2-3
TGTGCCAGCAGCCAAGCTGGGACAGGGCCCCAGGATACGCAGTATTTT
CASSQAGTGPQDTQYF
>TRBV2|few|.|TRBJ1-1
TGTGCCAGCCGGGAAGACCGGGGGAAAGGGGGAGCTTTCTTT
CASREDRGKGGAFF
>TRBV7-2|.|.|TRBJ2-1
TGTGCCAGCAGCTTAGCGCTACAGCCCAATGAGCAGTTCTTC
CASSLALQPNEQFF
>TRBV29-1|few|.|TRBJ2-1
TGCAGCGTTGAAGGCGGGACTTCCCACTCCTACAATGAGCAGTTCTTC
CSVEGGTSHSYNEQFF
>TRBV20-1|few|.|TRBJ2-1
TGCAGTGCTAGACAGGGGCTAGTGAATGAGCAGTTCTTC
CSARQGLVNEQFF
>TRBV10-3|few|TRBD1|TRBJ2-1
TGTGCCATCAGTGAGTCACTCCGGGACAGGGGGGGTGAGCAGTTCTTC
CAISESLRDRGGEQFF
>TRBV5-1|many|TRBD2|TRBJ2-7
TGCGCCAGCAGCTCGACTAGCGGGGGCTACGAGCAGTACTTC
CASSSTSGGYEQYF
>TRBV3-1|.|TRBD2|TRBJ2-1
TGTGCCAGCAGCCCCGAGCGGGGGGGCAAATTCTTC
CASSPERGGKFF
>TRBV25-1|.|TRBD2|TRBJ2-1
TGTGCCAGCAGTCCCCCTCGACTAGCGGGAAGAGGTGAGCAGTTCTTC
CASSPPRLAGRGEQFF
>TRBV4-3|few|.|TRBJ1-1
TGCGCCAGCAGCCAAGAATGGGACACTGAAGCTTTCTTT
CASSQEWDTEAFF
>TRBV2|.|.|TRBJ2-3
TGTGCCAGCAGGCGGGACACCTCCTCTGGTACGCAGTATTTT
CASRRDTSSGTQYF
>TRBV18|.|.|TRBJ2-1
TGTGCCAGCTCACCACAGGGCTCCTACAATGAGCAGTTCTTC
CASSPQGSYNEQFF
>TRBV12-3/TRBV12-4|.|.|TRBJ1-2
TGTGCCAGCAGTTTGGTGGGGCGGGGCGAGGGCTACACCTTC
CASSLVGRGEGYTF
>TRBV6-1|few|TRBD1|TRBJ1-1
TGTGCCAGCAGCCCCAGAGCCTTACAGGGGCGCAAAAACACTGAAGCTTTCTTT
CASSPRALQGRKNTEAFF
>TRBV6-2/TRBV6-3|many|.|TRBJ1-3
TGTGCCAGCAGTTACCCGGCAGGTATCTCTGGAAACACCATATATTTT
CASSYPAGISGNTIYF
>TRBV12-3/TRBV12-4|few|.|TRBJ2-1
TGTGCCAGCAGTTTAGTTAGCGCTGCGGGGAATGAGCAGTTCTTC
CASSLVSAAGNEQFF
>TRBV10-3|.|TRBD1|TRBJ2-7
TGTGCCATCAGCACCGGGACAGGGGGTGGCGAGCAGTACTTC
CAISTGTGGGEQYF
>TRBV11-2|many|.|TRBJ1-6
TGTGCCAGCAGCTTAGGGCGGGTAGTCGATAATTCACCCCTCCACTTT
CASSLGRVVDNSPLHF
>TRBV7-2|many|TRBD1|TRBJ2-2
TGTGCCAGCAGCCTAGGGACAGGGGGACGCGGGGAGCTGTTTTTT
CASSLGTGGRGELFF
>TRBV5-1|.|TRBD1|TRBJ1-2
TGCGCCAGCAGCGGAGGGACAGTTCCTGGCTACACCTTC
CASSGGTVPGYTF
>TRBV4-1|many|TRBD1|TRBJ2-1
TGCGCCAGCAGCCAAGAGGTGACAGGGTACTACAATGAGCAGTTCTTC
CASSQEVTGYYNEQFF
>TRBV30|.|.|TRBJ1-2
TGTGCCTGGAGTGGTGGCAGGAACTATGGCTACACCTTC
CAWSGGRNYGYTF
>TRBV5-1|few|TRBD2|TRBJ2-3
TGCGCCAGCAGCTTGGACGCGGGAGGGCCGGGAGATACGCAGTATTTT
CASSLDAGGPGDTQYF
>TRBV7-9|few|.|TRBJ2-2
TGTGCCAGTAGCCGCCGACGAACGAACACCGGGGAGCTGTTTTTT
CASSRRRTNTGELFF
>TRBV5-1|few|.|TRBJ1-1
TGCGCCAGCAGCTTGGGGGCCGGGGGTTCCGGAGCTTTCTTT
CASSLGAGGSGAFF
>TRBV7-2|few|.|TRBJ2-7
TGTGCCAGCCGAAGTAGCACCTACGAGCAGTACTTC
CASRSSTYEQYF
>TRBV5-6|few|.|TRBJ2-5
TGTGCCACCCTAAAACGGGACCAAGAGACCCAGTACTTC
CATLKRDQETQYF
>TRBV10-3|few|.|TRBJ2-3
TGTGCCATCAGCTGGCGCACAGATACGCAGTATTTT
CAISWRTDTQYF
>TRBV29-1|.|.|TRBJ2-1
TGCAGCGTTGAACTAGGGCCCTACAATGAGCAGTTCTTC
CSVELGPYNEQFF
>TRBV12-3/TRBV12-4|.|.|TRBJ2-3
TGTGCCAGCAGTTGGCAGGGGGGTACGCAGTATTTT
CASSWQGGTQYF
>TRBV5-5|.|.|TRBJ2-2
TGTGCCAGCAGTTCCCCGGCGAGGTTGACCGGGGAGCTGTTTTTT
CASSSPARLTGELFF